Below, 23 T cell receptor beta chains from the same sample are listed, as sequenced in a study of cytomegalovirus exposure and HLA in healthy donors. The PCR had 60 Vbeta and 13 Jbeta primers. Produced via immunoSEQ multiplex PCR; TCRdb's table is partial and in-frame only. The sample gives some 240,000 clones, 92% of which show up once; approximately 1.5% is in the top ten. Material: PBMCs. The receptors here all came from a girl aged 2 to 9 in good health and CMV-seronegative.

V is TRBV6-5 and J is TRBJ2-7, with 10 bases matching TRBD1. CDR1 and CDR2 from the germline V gene are MNHEY and SVGAGI. The V gene end was trimmed by 6 bases and the J gene end by 4 bases; junction bases not matched to a gene: 6. There are 14 residues in the CDR3. The CDR3 loop reads CASRGDRGLYEQYF. CDR3 bases: TGTGCCAGCAGGGGGGACAGGGGACTGTACGAGCAGTACTTC.

This chain links TRBV2 with TRBJ2-1; 7 nucleotides align to TRBD2. The trim removed 6 bases at V and 4 bases at J, leaving 9 bases unmatched. CDR1 is SNHLY, CDR2 FYNNEI, per germline. CDR3 size: 15 residues. CDR3 DNA sequence: TGTGCCAGCAGGATTAGTAGCGGGCCTTACAATGAGCAGTTCTTC. It translates to CASRISSGPYNEQFF.

The rearrangement uses TRBV25-1 and TRBJ1-1; a possible D gene is TRBD1 (5 bases). CDR1 and CDR2 from the germline V gene are MGHDK and SYGVNS. CDR3 length equals 14 residues. Trimming stripped 0 bases from V and 3 bases from J, with 8 bases between. The CDR3 bases are TGTGCCAGCAGTGAATATCGGGGGGACACTGAAGCTTTCTTT. This encodes CASSEYRGDTEAFF.

This chain uses TRBV29-1 with TRBJ1-2; no firm D call. V dropped 8 bases and J dropped 2 bases, with 12 bases sitting between them. CDR1 and CDR2 from the germline V gene are SQVTM and ANQGSEA. CDR3 length: 12 residues. In DNA form, the CDR3 reads TGCAGCCCCCGCTCCGGGAACTATGGCTACACCTTC. This gives the protein CSPRSGNYGYTF. The whole variable domain, filled in from reference TRBV29-1 and TRBJ1-2, reads SAVISQKPSRDICQRGTSLTIQCQVDSQVTMMFWYRQQPGQSLTLIATANQGSEATYESGFVIDKFPISRPNLTFSTLTVSNMSPEDSSIYLCSPRSGNYGYTFGSGTRLTVV.

This chain links TRBV9 with TRBJ2-7, with 10 bases that match TRBD1. CDR1 and CDR2 from the germline V gene are SGDLS and YYNGEE. J lost 5 bases, V lost 4 bases, and 12 bases had no gene match. There are 16 residues in the CDR3. The CDR3 is CASSHGWGQGSHEQYF. DNA for the CDR3: TGTGCCAGCAGCCACGGATGGGGACAGGGGAGCCACGAGCAGTACTTC. Filled out from reference TRBV9 and TRBJ2-7, the complete variable domain reads DSGVTQTPKHLITATGQRVTLRCSPRSGDLSVYWYQQSLDQGLQFLIQYYNGEERAKGNILERFSAQQFPDLHSELNLSSLELGDSALYFCASSHGWGQGSHEQYFGPGTRLTVT.

V is TRBV9 and J is TRBJ1-3; 7 bases align to TRBD1. The trim removed 3 bases at V and 2 bases at J, leaving 5 bases unmatched. Germline lookup yields CDR1 SGDLS and CDR2 YYNGEE. The length of the CDR3 is 15 residues. Here the CDR3 reads CASSAPTGTGNTIYF. CDR3 bases: TGTGCCAGCAGCGCACCGACAGGGACTGGAAACACCATATATTTT.

V is TRBV27 and J is TRBJ2-1, with 9 bases fitting TRBD2. The CDR3 contains 17 residues. V gave up 2 bases and J gave up 6 bases; unmatched junction bases: 11. Per germline, CDR1 MNHEY and CDR2 SMNVEV (reference sequence). The CDR3 nucleotides are TGTGCCAGCAGTTTAATTTCTTTGCGGGAGGGCGGCAATGAGCAGTTCTTC. It yields the protein CASSLISLREGGNEQFF.

The chain recombines TRBV30 with TRBJ1-2; TRBD1 might be the D (5 bases). The CDR3 is made up of 12 amino acids. The V and J ends lost 1 base and 7 bases respectively, with 10 bases between them. Germline V gene data show CDR1 as GTSNPN and CDR2 as SVGIG (reference sequence). DNA of the CDR3: TGTGCCTGGAGTGATACAGGTGGTGGCTACACCTTC. Protein product: CAWSDTGGGYTF.

The chain recombines TRBV14 with TRBJ1-6, with D possibly TRBD1 on 6 matching bases. With 1 base removed from V and 11 bases from J, the gap between germline ends came to 12 bases. Looked up from germline, CDR1 is SGHDN and CDR2 is FVKESK. The CDR3 is 14 amino acids. CDR3 protein: CASSQGGLNTPLHF. The CDR3 nucleotides are TGTGCCAGCAGCCAAGGGGGGCTAAATACACCCCTCCACTTT. The complete variable domain, with remaining parts taken from reference TRBV14 and TRBJ1-6, reads EAGVTQFPSHSVIEKGQTVTLRCDPISGHDNLYWYRRVMGKEIKFLLHFVKESKQDESGMPNNRFLAERTGGTYSTLKVQPAELEDSGVYFCASSQGGLNTPLHFGNGTRLTVT.

The chain carries TRBV30 and TRBJ1-5; D remains unclear. Germline CDR1 GTSNPN, CDR2 SVGIG (reference sequence). With 3 bases removed from V and 0 bases from J, the gap between germline ends came to 12 bases. CDR3 length: 15 residues. In DNA, the CDR3 is TGTGCCTGGAGGCCAAGAGGGCTTAGCAATCAGCCCCAGCATTTT. Translating gives CAWRPRGLSNQPQHF.

The genes are TRBV6-5 and TRBJ2-5, with D possibly matching TRBD1 (6 bases). Near its end, the DNA agrees better with TRBJ2-7, so the J call may be wrong. From germline, CDR1 is MNHEY and CDR2 SVGAGI. This CDR3 contains 15 residues. The CDR3 DNA follows: TGTGCCAGCAGACCCCGCCGGGACACCCTCTACGAGCAGTACTTC. Translating it yields CASRPRRDTLYEQYF.

This chain joins TRBV9 and TRBJ2-1, with D possibly being TRBD1 (5 bases). Germline CDR1 is SGDLS and CDR2 is YYNGEE. With 0 bases removed from V and 4 bases from J, the gap between germline ends came to 17 bases. This CDR3 comprises 17 residues. DNA for the CDR3: TGTGCCAGCAGCGTAGATCCACAGGATCCCCCTTACAATGAGCAGTTCTTC. Protein: CASSVDPQDPPYNEQFF.

The CDR3 sequence: CAWDRDYGYTF. CDR3 coding DNA: TGTGCCTGGGACAGGGACTATGGCTACACCTTC. The gene calls are TRBV30 and TRBJ1-2; TRBD1 agrees at 7 bases. Trimming removed 5 bases from V and 3 bases from J; junction bases left unmatched: 0. The germline gives CDR1 GTSNPN, CDR2 SVGIG (reference sequence). The CDR3 length is 11 residues.

V is TRBV7-8 and J is TRBJ2-5; D is uncertain. Matching the DNA end better, TRBJ2-7 makes the J call doubtful. CDR1 and CDR2 (germline): SGHVS, FQNEAQ. The CDR3 is 12 amino acids. CDR3 protein: CASSLGTYEQYF. The CDR3 DNA reads as TGTGCCAGCAGCTTAGGTACTTACGAGCAGTACTTC.

The V and J genes are TRBV7-6 and TRBJ2-3; 7 bases align to TRBD1. CDR1 is SGHVS and CDR2 is FNYEAQ in the germline V gene. This CDR3 is 15 amino acids long. V dropped 1 base and J dropped 2; count of bases not matched to a gene: 3. The CDR3 nucleotides are TGTGCCAGCAGCTTAGGCAGGGGGACCACAGATACGCAGTATTTT. Encoded protein: CASSLGRGTTDTQYF.

The rearrangement uses TRBV2 and TRBJ2-1; the match to TRBD2 covers 11 bases. This CDR3 has 16 amino acids. Losses at the gene ends were 3 bases for V and 2 bases for J; bases not matched to a gene: 3. Germline loops: CDR1 SNHLY, CDR2 FYNNEI. For the CDR3, the DNA is TGTGCCAGCAGTGACCGACTAGCGGGAACCTACAATGAGCAGTTCTTC. It translates to CASSDRLAGTYNEQFF.

The chain carries TRBV2 and TRBJ1-4, with D uncertain. Trimming cost V 4 bases and J 0 bases, with 6 bases left between them. The CDR3 is 14 residues long. CDR1 is SNHLY and CDR2 is FYNNEI in the germline V gene. The chain's CDR3 is CASSGEATNEKLFF. CDR3 in DNA: TGTGCCAGCAGTGGAGAAGCAACTAATGAAAAACTGTTTTTT.

The CDR3 bases are TGTGCCAGCAGCCGAGGCGGGGGACTAGCGGGAAAAGCCAAAAACATTCAGTACTTC. Amino acids: CASSRGGGLAGKAKNIQYF. The chain has TRBV11-2 and TRBJ2-4; TRBD2 matches 13 bases. After removal of 5 bases from V and 0 bases from J, the junction contained 10 bases not matched to a gene. The CDR3 sequence is 19 residues long. Looked up from germline, CDR1 is SGHAT and CDR2 is FQNNGV.

V usage is TRBV2 and J usage is TRBJ1-2, with D tentatively TRBD1 (5 bases). With 7 bases removed from V and 2 bases from J, the gap between germline ends came to 14 bases. From germline, CDR1 is SNHLY and CDR2 FYNNEI. The CDR3 is made up of 14 amino acids. This chain's CDR3 is CASTFRPGNYGYTF. In DNA, the CDR3 is TGTGCCAGCACTTTCCGACCAGGGAACTATGGCTACACCTTC.

This chain connects TRBV2 to TRBJ2-3; a possible D gene is TRBD1 (6 bases). Germline values: CDR1 SNHLY, CDR2 FYNNEI. Deletions cut 7 bases from V and 0 bases from J, with 20 bases between. This CDR3 comprises 17 residues. The CDR3 DNA sequence: TGTGCCAGCACAGACAGGATTGTCCCCCGGAGCACAGATACGCAGTATTTT. Its translation: CASTDRIVPRSTDTQYF.

Only a few counts were recorded for this clone. The chain carries TRBV30 and TRBJ1-2; TRBD1 matches 7 bases. The V and J ends lost 1 base and 1 base, in that order; junction bases with no gene match: 6. Germline V lookup: CDR1 GTSNPN, CDR2 SVGIG (reference sequence). The CDR3 is made up of 15 amino acids. The CDR3 coding sequence is TGTGCCTGGAGTGAAATAGGGGGCTATAACTATGGCTACACCTTC. Translated, it gives CAWSEIGGYNYGYTF.

This clone appeared a single time. J is TRBJ1-4 and V is TRBV5-5; 9 bases align to TRBD1. The CDR3 runs 18 residues. CDR1 and CDR2 (germline): SGHKS, YYEKEE (reference sequence). J lost 3 bases, V lost 1 base, and 10 bases had no gene match. In DNA, the CDR3 is TGTGCCAGCAGCTTGCCGAGTATACAGGGGGCATCTAATGAAAAACTGTTTTTT. Translation gives CASSLPSIQGASNEKLFF.

The chain couples TRBV6-5 to TRBJ2-5, with D possibly TRBD2 on 5 matching bases. The ends were cut back, 0 bases at V and 5 bases at J, with 13 bases in the middle. This CDR3 is built from 15 residues. Germline CDR1 is MNHEY and CDR2 is SVGAGI. CDR3 in DNA: TGTGCCAGCAGTTACTCGAGTCTAGCCGGGGAGACCCAGTACTTC. Translated: CASSYSSLAGETQYF.